This T cell receptor beta chain is from a study of untreated major depressive disorder. Study-level findings and limits: TRBV05-01 (Vbeta 5.1) usage was higher in CD4+ T cells of depressed patients than controls. In every subject, the five largest TRBV05-01 clones were private.

Depression in patients ranged from moderate to severe. Excluded: major illness, comorbidity, regular medication, drug use, over 100 g alcohol weekly. Each donor gave around 30 ml of EDTA blood. Clones were read by immunoSEQ multiplex PCR, and TCRdb kept only the in-frame ones, dropping some. The table records around 13,000 clones, about 93% of them present only once. Trimming took 4 bases from V and 1 from J, leaving 14 bases between them. CDR1 and CDR2 (germline): SGHNT, YYREEE (reference sequence). The CDR3 is 15 amino acids. Worth noting for this clone: What it recognizes is unknown.

Specimen: CD4+ T cells from PBMCs. The origin of this receptor is a man aged 25 to 40 with major depressive disorder. This rearrangement joins TRBV5-4 to TRBJ2-5; D perhaps matches TRBD2 (5 bases). CDR3 protein: CASSLARGPQETQYF. CDR3 nucleotide sequence: TGTGCCAGCAGCCTGGCCCGCGGGCCCCAAGAGACCCAGTACTTC.